This entry features one T cell receptor (beta chain) sequence. Antigen: not known. This CDR3 is 19 amino acids long. Trimming cost V 3 bases and J 4 bases; bases outside gene matches: 12. Germline CDR1 is KGHSH and CDR2 is LQKENI. Alopecia areata patients provided lesional scalp punch biopsies and peripheral blood. The record originates from a study of CD8+ T cells in alopecia areata. About the research overall: Twice a day, 5 to 10 mg of oral tofacitinib was administered to treated patients. Treatment ran 6 to 18 months, with 6 months of follow-up afterward. Regarding the study as a whole: Researchers reported that TCR sharing among patients proved less clear than in mice, possibly HLA-linked.

Sequencing used cDNA as its template, made by extracting RNA and reverse transcribing it. Libraries were prepared by immunoSEQ multiplex PCR; TCRdb keeps only in-frame clonotypes and omits some of them. The table records roughly 6,000 clones, roughly three fifths of them present only once. The chain has TRBV18 and TRBJ2-1, with 13 bases that match TRBD2. The sequenced sample was skin. This sequence originates from a human donor with alopecia areata. The chain's CDR3 is CASSPSLAGGLLIYNEQFF. As DNA, the CDR3 is TGTGCCAGCTCACCGTCACTAGCGGGAGGGCTACTAATATACAATGAGCAGTTCTTC.